The 22 T cell receptor beta chains listed next were all sequenced from one sample in a study of cytomegalovirus exposure and HLA in healthy donors. Both 60 Vbeta primers and 13 Jbeta primers went into the PCR. Sequencing used immunoSEQ multiplex PCR; TCRdb keeps in-frame clones, though not all of them. The sample yields about 200,000 clones, approximately 86% seen once. The specimen was PBMCs. All receptors come from a woman younger than 45 in good health and CMV-seronegative.

V gene TRBV29-1 combines with J gene TRBJ2-5; 8 bases are a match to TRBD2. Losses at the gene ends were 4 bases for V and 2 bases for J; bases not matched to a gene: 18. There are 18 residues in the CDR3. Germline V CDR1 and CDR2: SQVTM, ANQGSEA. In DNA, the CDR3 is TGCAGCGTTGGTGGTAGGGTTCGGCAGCGGGAGAGGCAAGAGACCCAGTACTTC. This translates into CSVGGRVRQRERQETQYF.

In nucleotides, the CDR3 is TGTGCCAGTAGACAGGGGCCGGGACCCTACGAGCAGTACTTC. It encodes CASRQGPGPYEQYF. The J gene is TRBJ2-7, the V gene TRBV28; TRBD1 aligns across 8 bases. V shed 9 bases, J shed 2 bases, and the junction held 9 bases outside the gene matches. Germline V gene sequence: CDR1 MDHEN, CDR2 SYDVKM. The length of the CDR3 is 14 residues.

V usage is TRBV7-3 and J usage is TRBJ2-7; the match to TRBD1 covers 10 bases. The germline CDR1 and CDR2 sequences are SGHTA and FQGTGA. This CDR3 has 16 residues. V was pared by 5 bases and J by 6 bases, with 13 bases of the junction left unmatched. Here the CDR3 DNA reads TGTGCCAGCAGCGCAAACCCGGGACAGGGGACGGTCGAGCAGTACTTC. Amino acid sequence: CASSANPGQGTVEQYF.

The sample holds a few counts of this clone. This sequence joins TRBV7-9 and TRBJ2-7; 8 bases align to TRBD1. In germline, CDR1 is SEHNR, CDR2 FQNEAQ (reference sequence). Unmatched junction bases numbered 7, after V lost 5 bases and J lost 1 base. This CDR3 region has 15 residues. CDR3 coding DNA: TGTGCCAGCAGCCCGGGACAGGTGATATCCTACGAGCAGTACTTC. Translation gives CASSPGQVISYEQYF.

As DNA, the CDR3 is TGTGCCAGCAGCTCCACAGGGGCGTGGGAGACCCAGTACTTC. Its translation is CASSSTGAWETQYF. The genes are TRBV5-4 and TRBJ2-5, with TRBD1 matching over 7 bases. Germline CDR1 is SGHNT and CDR2 is YYREEE (reference sequence). With V trimmed by 3 bases and J by 5 bases, 7 bases remained unmatched. The CDR3 runs to 14 residues.

As to this clone: It is unclear where the CDR3 begins or ends on the DNA, so no DNA is shown, and the CDR3 is as TCRdb lists it. The chain joins TRBV27 to TRBJ2-7; the DNA was not compared with TRBD2, the D call given in the table. 14 amino acids form the CDR3, both terminal residues included. Germline V gene sequence: CDR1 MNHEY, CDR2 SMNVEV (reference sequence). This chain's CDR3 is CASSSSGIPYEQYF.

The V gene is TRBV7-6, the J gene TRBJ2-3; perhaps TRBD1 as D (5 bases). This CDR3 has 15 amino acids. V lost 0 bases and J 1 base, leaving 8 bases between the germline ends. Germline CDR1 SGHVS, CDR2 FNYEAQ. The CDR3 protein is CASSLASRGTDTQYF. Written as DNA, the CDR3 is TGTGCCAGCAGCTTAGCGAGCAGGGGCACAGATACGCAGTATTTT. Drawing the rest from reference TRBV7-6 and TRBJ2-3, the complete variable domain is GAGVSQSPRYKVTKRGQDVALRCDPISGHVSLYWYRQALGQGPEFLTYFNYEAQQDKSGLPNDRFSAERPEGSISTLTIQRTEQRDSAMYRCASSLASRGTDTQYFGPGTRLTVL.

This clone came up a few times. The chain uses TRBV18 and TRBJ2-3; D call uncertain. CDR1 and CDR2 from the germline V gene are KGHSH and LQKENI. V lost 2 bases and J lost 0, with 9 bases in between. The CDR3 sequence is 15 residues long. The CDR3 reads CASSPESYSTDTQYF. CDR3 coding DNA: TGTGCCAGCTCACCAGAGTCCTACAGCACAGATACGCAGTATTTT.

This clone was seen more than once but under ten times. The chain employs TRBV29-1 and TRBJ2-3; D ambiguous. The CDR3 has 12 amino acids. Germline-derived CDR1 and CDR2 are SQVTM and ANQGSEA. V was shortened by 7 bases and J by 2 bases, with 10 bases between the two germline ends. DNA for the CDR3: TGCAGCGCCCACCCAGACACAGATACGCAGTATTTT. Protein product: CSAHPDTDTQYF.

Details on this clone: This sample includes further DNA sequences coding for the same CDR3. This chain joins TRBV28 and TRBJ2-7; 8 bases fit TRBD2. From germline, CDR1 is MDHEN and CDR2 SYDVKM. There are 15 residues in the CDR3. Trimming removed 2 bases from V and 3 bases from J; junction bases left unmatched: 6. The CDR3, as DNA: TGTGCCAGCAGTTTAGCGGGGGGTCCAAGCTACGAGCAGTACTTC. This translates into CASSLAGGPSYEQYF. Combining the CDR3 with reference TRBV28 and TRBJ2-7 gives the whole variable domain DVKVTQSSRYLVKRTGEKVFLECVQDMDHENMFWYRQDPGLGLRLIYFSYDVKMKEKGDIPEGYSVSREKKERFSLILESASTNQTSMYLCASSLAGGPSYEQYFGPGTRLTVT.

V is TRBV28 and J is TRBJ2-7; D possibly corresponds to TRBD1 (5 bases). The V gene lost 5 bases and the J gene lost 3 bases, with 17 bases spanning the gap. In germline, CDR1 is MDHEN, CDR2 SYDVKM. The CDR3 spans 15 residues. The CDR3: CASSPTGRGSYEQYF. CDR3 coding DNA: TGTGCCAGCAGTCCCACAGGCCGTGGAAGCTACGAGCAGTACTTC.

The V gene is TRBV9, the J gene TRBJ2-3; 8 bases align to TRBD2. The germline CDR1 and CDR2 sequences are SGDLS and YYNGEE. This CDR3 spans 15 amino acids. Trimming removed 0 bases from V and 2 bases from J; junction bases left unmatched: 2. Written as DNA, the CDR3 is TGTGCCAGCAGCGTAGGAGCGGGGGCCACAGATACGCAGTATTTT. This codes for CASSVGAGATDTQYF.

Only one count was recorded for this clone. The rearrangement uses TRBV5-1 and TRBJ2-7; TRBD2 is a possible D gene (7 bases). Trimming stripped 5 bases from V and 2 bases from J, with 14 bases between. CDR3 length: 14 amino acids. Germline CDR1 reads SGHRS; CDR2 reads YFSETQ. The CDR3 DNA reads as TGCGCCAGCAGAACGGTAGGGGGGGCCTACGAGCAGTACTTC. Translated: CASRTVGGAYEQYF.

There are a few counts of this clone. The chain combines TRBV5-6 with TRBJ2-7; D is unresolved. V was trimmed by 2 bases and J by 6 bases, leaving 12 bases between them. This CDR3 region has 13 residues. CDR1 and CDR2 from the germline V gene are SGHDT and YYEEEE. The CDR3 nucleotides read TGTGCCAGCAGCTTTTGGCCCCCGGGCGAGCAGTACTTC. It translates to CASSFWPPGEQYF.

This chain joins TRBV14 and TRBJ2-7; TRBD1 aligns across 9 bases. V trimming: 0 bases; J trimming: 5 bases; junction bases outside the gene matches: 8. The CDR3 runs 16 residues. The germline CDR1 and CDR2 sequences are SGHDN and FVKESK. The CDR3 loop is CASSQDETGGSDEQYF. CDR3 DNA sequence: TGTGCCAGCAGCCAAGATGAGACAGGGGGATCGGACGAGCAGTACTTC.

The chain couples TRBV6-1 to TRBJ2-5; 10 positions agree with TRBD2. The CDR3 loop spans 15 amino acids. Looked up from germline, CDR1 is MNHNS and CDR2 is SASEGT. The junction had 4 bases not matched to a gene; V was cut back by 4 bases and J by 2 bases. The CDR3 nucleotides read TGTGCCAGCAGTGGCCTAGCGGGGGTTCAAGAGACCCAGTACTTC. Its protein is CASSGLAGVQETQYF.

V and J are TRBV7-6 and TRBJ2-6, with TRBD1 matching 8 bases. The junction had 2 bases not matched to a gene; V was cut back by 2 bases and J by 2 bases. Looked up from germline, CDR1 is SGHVS and CDR2 is FNYEAQ. The CDR3 extends over 16 amino acids. CDR3 region: CASSLTGQAGANVLTF. CDR3 nucleotide sequence: TGTGCCAGCAGCTTAACGGGACAGGCTGGGGCCAACGTCCTGACTTTC.

A few counts support this clone. The chain employs TRBV7-3 and TRBJ2-1; 10 nucleotides match TRBD2. Per the germline V gene, CDR1 is SGHTA and CDR2 is FQGTGA. After removal of 2 bases from V and 11 bases from J, the junction contained 9 bases not matched to a gene. The CDR3 consists of 15 residues. This CDR3 reads CASSLFGAGGMQQFF. CDR3 nucleotide sequence: TGTGCCAGCAGCTTATTCGGAGCGGGAGGGATGCAGCAGTTCTTC.

The chain combines TRBV28 with TRBJ2-7, with TRBD1 identical over 8 bases. With 6 bases clipped from V and 0 bases from J, the junction kept 13 bases outside the gene matches. This CDR3 region has 17 residues. Germline V gene data show CDR1 as MDHEN and CDR2 as SYDVKM. CDR3 in amino acids: CASSKASRGQNSYEQYF. The CDR3 DNA follows: TGTGCCAGCAGCAAGGCGTCCAGGGGGCAAAACTCCTACGAGCAGTACTTC.

J is TRBJ2-5 and V is TRBV5-1; D possibly corresponds to TRBD1 (7 bases). The germline CDR1 and CDR2 sequences are SGHRS and YFSETQ. Trimming removed 4 bases at V and 3 bases at J, with 16 bases between. This CDR3 is 15 amino acids long. CDR3 coding DNA: TGCGCCAGCAGCCTAACCCAGGGGGAGGAAGAGACCCAGTACTTC. Protein: CASSLTQGEEETQYF.

The chain uses TRBV7-2 and TRBJ2-7; D might be TRBD2 (5 bases). The CDR3 extends over 14 amino acids. Germline CDR1 and CDR2: SGHTA and FQGNSA. Deletions cut 2 bases from V and 4 bases from J, with 12 bases between. The CDR3 nucleotides read TGTGCCAGCAGCTTACAACCTAGCTCTTACGAGCAGTACTTC. Translating gives CASSLQPSSYEQYF.

Turning to this clone: The same CDR3 is also encoded by other DNA sequences in this sample. J is TRBJ1-3 and V is TRBV15; the D gene is possibly TRBD1 (6 bases). The CDR3 spans 15 residues. The germline CDR1 and CDR2 sequences are LNHNV and YYDKDF (reference sequence). The germline V and J ends were trimmed by 0 bases and 0 bases, with 6 bases remaining between them. The CDR3, as DNA: TGTGCCACCAGCAGAGACAGGGGCTCTGGAAACACCATATATTTT. It is translated as CATSRDRGSGNTIYF.